One and the same sample provided the 22 T cell receptor beta chains below, sequenced in a study of T cells of healthy individuals. TCRdb passed the 5' RACE reads through MiXCR, listing each CDR3 protein once. The sample has around 80,000 distinct CDR3 sequences; approximately 5.4% are singletons. These receptors were collected from a female donor in good health.

This clonotype was detected many times. This chain connects TRBV6-2 or TRBV6-3 to TRBJ2-1; D unresolved. CDR3 length: 12 amino acids. The germline V and J ends were trimmed by 6 bases and 10 bases, with 13 bases remaining between them. Germline CDR1 and CDR2: MNHEY and SVGEGT. The CDR3 region has the DNA TGTGCCAGCAGCTATTGGTTACGGGAGCAGTTCTTC. Protein: CASSYWLREQFF.

This clonotype showed up many times. The J gene is TRBJ1-5, the V gene TRBV7-9, with 9 bases identical to TRBD1. The CDR3 consists of 16 residues. CDR1 SEHNR and CDR2 FQNEAQ come from the germline V gene (reference sequence). V lost 1 base to trimming and J lost 5 bases; unmatched junction nucleotides: 6. The CDR3 is CASSLVEGQGDQPQHF. The CDR3 DNA reads as TGTGCCAGCAGCTTAGTGGAGGGACAGGGAGATCAGCCCCAGCATTTT.

This clonotype occurred many times. The CDR3 nucleotides read TGCAGTGCTTCTCCAGGGATAAGCTCCTACAATGAGCAGTTCTTC. Amino acids: CSASPGISSYNEQFF. V is TRBV20-1 and J is TRBJ2-1; weak D call: TRBD1 (5 bases). Germline loops: CDR1 DFQATT, CDR2 SNEGSKA (reference sequence). The CDR3 has 15 amino acids. V gave up 5 bases and J gave up 0 bases, with 14 bases separating them.

This sequence joins TRBV6-2 or TRBV6-3 and TRBJ1-5; D not certain. This CDR3 is 13 amino acids long. CDR1 is MNHEY and CDR2 is SVGEGT in the germline V gene. Trimming pared 6 bases from V and 6 bases from J, leaving 12 bases between. CDR3 bases: TGTGCCAGCAGACTTAGGCGCCTTCAGCCCCAGCATTTT. Its translation is CASRLRRLQPQHF.

In its sample, this clonotype was seen many times. The rearrangement uses TRBV6-5 and TRBJ2-7; 7 bases match TRBD2. V trimming: 7 bases; J trimming: 0 bases; junction bases outside the gene matches: 9. The CDR3 sequence is 15 residues long. Germline CDR1 and CDR2: MNHEY and SVGAGI. CDR3: CASTPSGISSYEQYF. Written as DNA, the CDR3 is TGTGCCAGCACTCCCAGCGGGATTAGCTCCTACGAGCAGTACTTC.

This clonotype occurred many times. This chain links TRBV4-1 with TRBJ2-1; 9 bases map to TRBD2. The CDR3 contains 17 residues. Trimming removed 4 bases from V and 0 bases from J; junction bases left unmatched: 7. Per the germline V gene, CDR1 is MGHRA and CDR2 is YSYEKL. The CDR3 DNA reads TGCGCCAGCAGCCGATCAGCGGGAGGACTCTCCTACAATGAGCAGTTCTTC. This gives the protein CASSRSAGGLSYNEQFF.

This clonotype was observed a handful of times. A read error may be the cause here, since a much bigger clone is one base away. The chain recombines TRBV11-2 with TRBJ1-5, with D perhaps TRBD1 (6 bases). The CDR3 runs 15 residues. V lost 5 bases, J lost 0 bases, and 11 bases lay in between. Looked up from germline, CDR1 is SGHAT and CDR2 is FQNNGV. The CDR3 DNA sequence: TGTGCCAGCAGCAATGACAGGAATAGCAATCAGCCCCAGCATTTT. As protein: CASSNDRNSNQPQHF. Combining the CDR3 with reference TRBV11-2 and TRBJ1-5 gives the whole variable domain EAGVAQSPRYKIIEKRQSVAFWCNPISGHATLYWYQQILGQGPKLLIQFQNNGVVDDSQLPKDRFSAERLKGVDSTLKIQPAKLEDSAVYLCASSNDRNSNQPQHFGDGTRLSIL.

This clonotype was counted ten times or more. The chain is built from TRBV6-5 and TRBJ2-7; the D gene could be TRBD1 or TRBD2 (6 bases each). Germline CDR1 and CDR2: MNHEY and SVGAGI. The ends were cut back, 4 bases at V and 7 bases at J, with 23 bases in the middle. This CDR3 has 16 residues. DNA for the CDR3: TGTGCCAGCAGTTTCCGGGACAACCCTAGCGTGGGGGAGCAGTACTTC. Amino acid sequence: CASSFRDNPSVGEQYF.

The genes are TRBV7-3 and TRBJ1-1; D unresolved. CDR1 is SGHTA, CDR2 FQGTGA, per germline. Trimming pared 3 bases from V and 3 bases from J, leaving 8 bases between. CDR3 length: 13 residues. CDR3 in amino acids: CASSLREDTEAFF. The DNA for the CDR3 is TGTGCCAGCAGCTTGAGGGAGGACACTGAAGCTTTCTTT.

This clonotype has just a few counts. The chain is built from TRBV5-1 and TRBJ1-2, with 8 bases that match TRBD1. The J segment lost 5 bases and the V segment lost 4 bases, leaving 7 bases of the junction unmatched. The length of the CDR3 is 14 residues. Germline CDR1 SGHRS, CDR2 YFSETQ. The CDR3 nucleotides are TGCGCCAGCAGCGTCGGACAGGGAGAATATGGCTACACCTTC. Protein sequence: CASSVGQGEYGYTF.

This clonotype was detected many times. The V and J genes are TRBV28 and TRBJ2-1; 9 nucleotides match TRBD2. CDR1 and CDR2 (germline): MDHEN, SYDVKM. This CDR3 region has 18 residues. With 6 bases clipped from V and 0 bases from J, the junction kept 12 bases outside the gene matches. The CDR3 DNA follows: TGTGCCAGCAGCCTGACTAGCGGCACACTAAGCTCCTACAATGAGCAGTTCTTC. Its translation is CASSLTSGTLSSYNEQFF.

Only a few counts were recorded for this clonotype. The chain links TRBV24-1 to TRBJ1-1; 7 bases are a match to TRBD1. J lost 3 bases, V lost 12 bases, and 9 bases had no gene match. The CDR3 is made up of 13 amino acids. Germline V gene data show CDR1 as KGHDR and CDR2 as SFDVKD. CDR3 region: CASAKGQDTEAFF. The CDR3 DNA sequence: TGTGCCTCCGCAAAAGGACAGGACACTGAAGCTTTCTTT.

This clonotype occurred many times. This chain joins TRBV20-1 and TRBJ2-4, with 8 nucleotides matching TRBD1. Per the germline V gene, CDR1 is DFQATT and CDR2 is SNEGSKA (reference sequence). The V and J ends lost 0 bases and 0 bases, in that order; junction bases with no gene match: 1. CDR3 length: 15 residues. The CDR3 here is CSAREQGVAKNIQYF. CDR3 DNA: TGCAGTGCTAGAGAACAGGGGGTAGCCAAAAACATTCAGTACTTC.

This clonotype was observed many times. CDR3 coding DNA: TGTGCCAGCAGTTGGATTGGGACTAGCGGGAGGGATACGCAGTATTTT. Translating it yields CASSWIGTSGRDTQYF. V and J are TRBV6-2 or TRBV6-3 and TRBJ2-3; 15 bases map to TRBD2. CDR1 and CDR2 from the germline V gene are MNHEY and SVGEGT. The CDR3 covers 16 residues. Trimming at V came to 4 bases and at J to 6 bases, leaving 5 bases not matched to a gene.

The chain uses TRBV13 and TRBJ1-2, with D unresolved. Trimming pared 3 bases from V and 5 bases from J, leaving 7 bases between. Germline V CDR1 and CDR2: PRHDT, FYEKMQ (reference sequence). CDR3 length: 12 amino acids. The CDR3: CASSLRRYGYTF. CDR3 in DNA: TGTGCCAGCAGCTTGCGTAGGTATGGCTACACCTTC.

In its sample, this clonotype was seen many times. The genes are TRBV28 and TRBJ2-4, with a tentative D call TRBD2 (5 bases). Germline V gene sequence: CDR1 MDHEN, CDR2 SYDVKM. V lost 3 bases to trimming and J lost 2 bases, with 14 bases between them. The CDR3 totals 16 residues. The CDR3 DNA is TGTGCCAGCAGTTTCCGCAGCGGAGAACCCAAAAACATTCAGTACTTC. This translates into CASSFRSGEPKNIQYF.

This clonotype was seen many times. This chain links TRBV29-1 with TRBJ2-3; no definite D call. This CDR3 contains 14 residues. Trimming stripped 3 bases from V and 1 base from J, with 11 bases between. Germline V gives CDR1 SQVTM, CDR2 ANQGSEA. The CDR3 here is CSVDAIWGTDTQYF. CDR3 in DNA: TGCAGCGTTGACGCCATCTGGGGCACAGATACGCAGTATTTT.

This clonotype occurred many times. The chain employs TRBV5-6 and TRBJ1-1; a possible D gene is TRBD1 (5 bases). Germline V CDR1 and CDR2: SGHDT, YYEEEE. The CDR3 sequence is 13 residues long. V was cut by 4 bases and J by 6 bases, with 13 bases left in between. CDR3 in DNA: TGTGCCAGCAGCCATGGGGCGGGCCCTGAAGCTTTCTTT. Encoded protein: CASSHGAGPEAFF.

This chain connects TRBV6-5 to TRBJ2-3; 8 positions match TRBD2. Germline-derived CDR1 and CDR2 are MNHEY and SVGAGI. CDR3 size: 16 residues. The V and J ends lost 5 bases and 0 bases, in that order; junction bases with no gene match: 7. This CDR3 reads CASSPIAGSSTDTQYF. The CDR3, as DNA: TGTGCCAGCAGTCCCATAGCGGGGTCTAGCACAGATACGCAGTATTTT.

The sample holds many counts of this clonotype. The chain recombines TRBV30 with TRBJ1-6; TRBD1 matches 7 bases. The ends lost 3 bases at V and 8 bases at J; junction bases unmatched: 10. Germline CDR1 and CDR2: GTSNPN and SVGIG (reference sequence). The CDR3 is 15 amino acids. CDR3 sequence (DNA): TGTGCCTGGAGGGGGGACAGCCGGAGGGATTCACCCCTCCACTTT. Its translation: CAWRGDSRRDSPLHF.

The chain recombines TRBV6-5 with TRBJ2-1; D may be TRBD1 or TRBD2 (5 bases each). The CDR3 loop spans 14 amino acids. Between the trimmed V and J ends, which lost 6 bases and 1 base, there was a span of 10 bases. The germline gives CDR1 MNHEY, CDR2 SVGAGI. The CDR3: CASRGTGSYNEQFF. As DNA, the CDR3 is TGTGCCAGCAGAGGGACCGGGTCCTACAATGAGCAGTTCTTC.

This clonotype was observed at least ten times. This chain connects TRBV7-8 to TRBJ2-7; the D gene is possibly TRBD2 (5 bases). Germline-derived CDR1 and CDR2 are SGHVS and FQNEAQ. The V and J ends lost 1 base and 3 bases respectively, with 10 bases between them. The CDR3 is made up of 14 amino acids. CDR3 DNA: TGTGCCAGCAGCTTAGGGACTGGTAACTACGAGCAGTACTTC. As protein: CASSLGTGNYEQYF.